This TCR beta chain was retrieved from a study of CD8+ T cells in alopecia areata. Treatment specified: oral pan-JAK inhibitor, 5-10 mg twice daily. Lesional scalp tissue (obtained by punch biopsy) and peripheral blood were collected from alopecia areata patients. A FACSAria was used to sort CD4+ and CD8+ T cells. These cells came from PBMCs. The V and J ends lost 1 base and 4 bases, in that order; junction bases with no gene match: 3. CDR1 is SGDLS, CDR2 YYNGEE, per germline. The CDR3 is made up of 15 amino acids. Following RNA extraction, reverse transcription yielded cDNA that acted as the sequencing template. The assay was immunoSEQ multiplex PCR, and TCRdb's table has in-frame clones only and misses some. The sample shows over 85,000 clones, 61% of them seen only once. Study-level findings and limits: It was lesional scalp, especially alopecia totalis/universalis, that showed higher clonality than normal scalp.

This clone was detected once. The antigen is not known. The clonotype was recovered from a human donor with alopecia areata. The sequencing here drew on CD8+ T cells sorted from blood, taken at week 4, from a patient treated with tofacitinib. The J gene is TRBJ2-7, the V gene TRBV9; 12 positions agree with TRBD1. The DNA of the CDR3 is TGTGCCAGCAGCGTATCGGGACAGGGGGCTTACGAGCAGTACTTC. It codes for CASSVSGQGAYEQYF.